These 17 T cell receptor beta chains originate from one sample sequenced in a study of CD8+ T cells in alopecia areata. Extracted RNA was reverse transcribed into cDNA, the sequencing template. The data were produced by immunoSEQ multiplex PCR, yet TCRdb's version contains in-frame clones alone and is incomplete. The sample holds fewer than 250,000 clones, 60% to 70% seen once. The treatment: oral pan-JAK inhibitor, 5-10 mg twice daily. Sequences were derived from CD4+ T cells sorted from blood, sampled at week 4, from a patient treated with tofacitinib. The source is a human donor with alopecia areata.

The chain joins TRBV21-1 to TRBJ2-3; the tabulated D call, TRBD2, remains unverified against the DNA. TRBV21-1 is deemed a pseudogene. CDR3 size: 17 residues. The CDR3 loop is CASSKPWKRVITDTQYF. The CDR3 DNA reads TGTGCCAGCAGCAAACCGTGGAAGCGGGTGATCACAGATACGCAGTATTTT.

The CDR3 bases are TGCGCCAGCAGCCGAATAGCGGGAGAGGGAGACATTCAGTACTTC. This encodes CASSRIAGEGDIQYF. J is TRBJ2-4 and V is TRBV4-3, with 9 bases aligning to TRBD2. Germline assignment: CDR1 LGHNA and CDR2 YSLEER. The J segment lost 8 bases and the V segment lost 4 bases, leaving 9 bases of the junction unmatched. CDR3 length equals 15 residues.

There are a few counts of this clone. The chain is built from TRBV18 and TRBJ2-5; no reliable D call. CDR1 is KGHSH and CDR2 is LQKENI in the germline V gene. This CDR3 is 12 amino acids long. V lost 2 bases, J lost 4 bases, and 5 bases lay in between. The CDR3: CASSPLGETQYF. The CDR3 coding sequence is TGTGCCAGCTCACCATTGGGAGAGACCCAGTACTTC.

This clone came up once. V is TRBV11-3 and J is TRBJ2-3; D might be TRBD2 (5 bases). The CDR3 contains 15 residues. Trimming removed 2 bases at V and 0 bases at J, with 9 bases between. Per germline, CDR1 SGHNT and CDR2 YENEEA. CDR3 DNA: TGTGCCAGCAGCTTATACGGCGGGAGCACAGATACGCAGTATTTT. Translating gives CASSLYGGSTDTQYF.

The table lists this clone with a few counts. The chain employs TRBV2 and TRBJ2-6, with D unclear. V was cut by 7 bases and J by 0 bases, with 10 bases left in between. The CDR3 runs 15 residues. Germline values: CDR1 SNHLY, CDR2 FYNNEI. The CDR3 protein is CASITGSSGANVLTF. The CDR3 coding sequence is TGTGCCAGCATAACGGGTTCCTCTGGGGCCAACGTCCTGACTTTC.

The chain recombines TRBV29-1 with TRBJ2-1; 7 bases agree with TRBD2. Germline-derived CDR1 and CDR2 are SQVTM and ANQGSEA. Trimming at V came to 4 bases and at J to 2 bases, leaving 8 bases not matched to a gene. The CDR3 contains 15 residues. The CDR3 reads CSVVEGSGTYNEQFF. CDR3 sequence (DNA): TGCAGCGTTGTAGAGGGGAGCGGGACCTACAATGAGCAGTTCTTC.

The chain is built from TRBV7-9 and TRBJ2-3; TRBD2 aligns across 9 bases. V lost 8 bases, J lost 0 bases, and 9 bases stayed unmatched. Germline CDR1 is SEHNR and CDR2 is FQNEAQ (reference sequence). CDR3 size: 16 residues. CDR3 loop: CASAGGRAPSTDTQYF. In DNA, the CDR3 is TGTGCCAGCGCGGGCGGGAGGGCCCCTAGCACAGATACGCAGTATTTT.

The count of this clone is one. The genes are TRBV30 and TRBJ1-5, with TRBD1 identical over 7 bases. The CDR3 consists of 13 residues. Losses at the gene ends were 4 bases for V and 5 bases for J; bases not matched to a gene: 5. The germline V gene has CDR1 GTSNPN and CDR2 SVGIG (reference sequence). CDR3 protein: CAWTDRSDQPQHF. CDR3 in DNA: TGTGCCTGGACGGACAGGTCGGATCAGCCCCAGCATTTT.

The rearrangement joins TRBV30 to TRBJ2-1; 11 bases line up with TRBD2. With 4 bases clipped from V and 0 bases from J, the junction kept 8 bases outside the gene matches. Per germline, CDR1 GTSNPN and CDR2 SVGIG (reference sequence). CDR3 length: 17 residues. The CDR3: CAWKLGLAAPSYNEQFF. Written as DNA, the CDR3 is TGTGCCTGGAAGTTGGGACTAGCGGCTCCCTCCTACAATGAGCAGTTCTTC.

In its sample, this clone was seen once. V and J are TRBV2 and TRBJ1-5, with a tentative D call TRBD1 (5 bases). This CDR3 region has 14 residues. Per the germline V gene, CDR1 is SNHLY and CDR2 is FYNNEI. V lost 7 bases, J lost 5 bases, and 15 bases lay in between. CDR3 protein: CASTISRAHQPQHF. CDR3 sequence (DNA): TGTGCCAGCACCATCAGCAGGGCCCATCAGCCCCAGCATTTT.

Here the CDR3 DNA reads TGCAGCGTTCGTTTGAACACCGGGGAGCTGTTTTTT. Translation gives CSVRLNTGELFF. This sequence joins TRBV29-1 and TRBJ2-2; D ambiguous. This CDR3 region has 12 residues. V dropped 5 bases and J dropped 1 base, with 5 bases sitting between them. Per the germline V gene, CDR1 is SQVTM and CDR2 is ANQGSEA.

The J gene is TRBJ2-7, the V gene TRBV6-5, with 7 positions matching TRBD1. The CDR3 length is 14 residues. V shed 8 bases, J shed 6 bases, and the junction held 13 bases outside the gene matches. Germline CDR1 MNHEY, CDR2 SVGAGI. DNA for the CDR3: TGTGCCAGCCGCCTGAACAGGGGAGTGGGCGAGCAGTACTTC. Translated: CASRLNRGVGEQYF.

This clone was recorded a few times. The chain is built from TRBV15 and TRBJ2-7; D possibly corresponds to TRBD2 (5 bases). V lost 1 base and J lost 4, with 11 bases in between. This CDR3 is 14 amino acids long. Germline V lookup: CDR1 LNHNV, CDR2 YYDKDF (reference sequence). As DNA, the CDR3 is TGTGCCACCAGCAGAGGCCGGACTGTTTACGAGCAGTACTTC. Residues: CATSRGRTVYEQYF.

The CDR3 loop is CASSVATSYEQYF. As DNA, the CDR3 is TGTGCCAGCAGCGTAGCCACTTCCTACGAGCAGTACTTC. This sequence joins TRBV9 and TRBJ2-7; no reliable D call. The CDR3 spans 13 residues. Trimming removed 0 bases from V and 1 base from J, with 5 bases in between. Germline V CDR1 and CDR2: SGDLS, YYNGEE.

The chain recombines TRBV29-1 with TRBJ2-3; 11 bases map to TRBD1. V was pared by 6 bases and J by 2 bases, with 7 bases of the junction left unmatched. This CDR3 is 15 amino acids long. The germline V gene has CDR1 SQVTM and CDR2 ANQGSEA. The CDR3 bases are TGCAGCGTCGTAGGACAGGGGGCATACACAGATACGCAGTATTTT. Protein: CSVVGQGAYTDTQYF.

The rearrangement links TRBV29-1 to TRBJ2-3; 12 bases match TRBD2. The trim removed 3 bases at V and 6 bases at J, leaving 7 bases unmatched. From germline, CDR1 is SQVTM and CDR2 ANQGSEA. This CDR3 comprises 15 residues. The CDR3 bases are TGCAGCGTTGATGGGGTGCTAGCGGGAGGGGATACGCAGTATTTT. Its protein product is CSVDGVLAGGDTQYF.

The chain combines TRBV23-1 with TRBJ2-3; 14 bases are shared with TRBD2. TRBV23-1 is given ORF status, its function remaining uncertain. There are 18 residues in the CDR3. V gave up 10 bases and J gave up 3 bases; unmatched junction bases: 15. DNA of the CDR3: TGCGCCATCCCCAGGGACAGTGGGACTAGCGGGAGTACAGATACGCAGTATTTT. Translation gives CAIPRDSGTSGSTDTQYF.